A single sample is the source of the 27 T cell receptor beta chains below, sequenced in a study of blood T cell repertoires in COVID-19. Sequencing used immunoSEQ multiplex PCR; TCRdb keeps in-frame clones, though not all of them. The table shows 100,000 to 150,000 clones, with roughly nine tenths occurring only once. Sequenced input: peripheral blood. Receptor source: a man in his 70s with active or convalescent COVID-19.

V is TRBV7-8 and J is TRBJ2-1; 13 positions agree with TRBD2. The J segment lost 9 bases and the V segment lost 2 bases, leaving 10 bases of the junction unmatched. The germline CDR1 and CDR2 sequences are SGHVS and FQNEAQ. The CDR3 loop spans 17 amino acids. In nucleotides, the CDR3 is TGTGCCAGCAGCTTAAAGGCCACTAGCGGGAGGGTGAGTGAGCAGTTCTTC. This codes for CASSLKATSGRVSEQFF.

The chain is built from TRBV29-1 and TRBJ2-4; a possible D gene is TRBD1 (5 bases). Deletions cut 0 bases from V and 9 bases from J, with 12 bases between. The CDR3 runs to 13 residues. Per germline, CDR1 SQVTM and CDR2 ANQGSEA. CDR3 bases: TGCAGCGTTGAAGACTTCCAGGGCGCCATTCAGTACTTC. Encoded protein: CSVEDFQGAIQYF.

The chain recombines TRBV28 with TRBJ2-1, with a possible D match to TRBD2 (6 bases). Germline CDR1 is MDHEN and CDR2 is SYDVKM. V lost 2 bases to trimming and J lost 2 bases, with 13 bases between them. The CDR3 extends over 16 amino acids. The CDR3 bases are TGTGCCAGCAGTTTAAGTGGGAGGCCACCCTACAATGAGCAGTTCTTC. Protein product: CASSLSGRPPYNEQFF.

The chain couples TRBV5-1 to TRBJ2-4, with 8 bases lining up with TRBD1. The CDR3 extends over 12 amino acids. With V trimmed by 5 bases and J by 5 bases, 0 bases remained unmatched. Germline V gives CDR1 SGHRS, CDR2 YFSETQ. CDR3: CASRQGENIQYF. The DNA of the CDR3 is TGCGCCAGCAGACAGGGGGAAAACATTCAGTACTTC.

The chain couples TRBV19 to TRBJ2-3, with 7 bases fitting TRBD1. Germline V gene lookup returns CDR1 LNHDA and CDR2 SQIVND (reference sequence). There are 15 residues in the CDR3. V gave up 6 bases and J gave up 0 bases; unmatched junction bases: 6. The CDR3 DNA follows: TGTGCCAGTAGCCGGACAGGATTTAGCACAGATACGCAGTATTTT. This translates into CASSRTGFSTDTQYF.

This chain links TRBV4-1 with TRBJ2-7; 9 bases map to TRBD2. The V and J ends lost 4 bases and 6 bases, in that order; junction bases with no gene match: 7. This CDR3 has 14 amino acids. Germline assignment: CDR1 MGHRA and CDR2 YSYEKL. CDR3 loop: CASSLTGTSSEQYF. CDR3 DNA: TGCGCCAGCAGCCTAACCGGGACTAGCAGCGAGCAGTACTTC.

CDR3 DNA sequence: TGTGCCACCAGTGATTTAGGGCGGGGGGCCTACAATGAGCAGTTCTTC. Translated: CATSDLGRGAYNEQFF. The genes are TRBV24-1 and TRBJ2-1; 8 bases align to TRBD2. Germline CDR1 and CDR2: KGHDR and SFDVKD. V lost 1 base and J lost 2; bases outside the gene matches: 3. The CDR3 runs to 16 residues.

The chain links TRBV3-1 (or the pseudogene TRBV3-2) to TRBJ1-5, with 10 nucleotides matching TRBD1. The CDR3 runs to 18 residues. CDR1 LGHDT and CDR2 YNNKEL come from the germline V gene (reference sequence). Losses at the gene ends were 1 base for V and 5 bases for J; bases not matched to a gene: 11. For the CDR3, the DNA is TGTGCCAGCAGCCAAGCTTTCCCGACAGGGGGCCTATATCAGCCCCAGCATTTT. The encoded protein is CASSQAFPTGGLYQPQHF.

This clone was seen more than once but under ten times. The chain uses TRBV5-1 and TRBJ2-2; 7 nucleotides match TRBD1. The junction had 3 bases not matched to a gene; V was cut back by 7 bases and J by 0 bases. The germline V gene has CDR1 SGHRS and CDR2 YFSETQ. The CDR3 sequence is 14 residues long. Written as DNA, the CDR3 is TGCGCCAGCCACAGGGGAACGAACACCGGGGAGCTGTTTTTT. The encoded protein is CASHRGTNTGELFF.

As to this clone: This CDR3 is also generated by other DNA sequences in the sample. The chain uses TRBV5-1 and TRBJ1-4; D possibly corresponds to TRBD1 (5 bases). The germline V gene encodes CDR1 SGHRS and CDR2 YFSETQ. V lost 0 bases to trimming and J lost 3 bases, with 6 bases between them. The CDR3 covers 14 residues. This CDR3 is CASSLAGPNEKLFF. The CDR3 DNA reads as TGCGCCAGCAGCTTGGCAGGGCCTAATGAAAAACTGTTTTTT.

The V gene is TRBV5-1, the J gene TRBJ2-5, with TRBD2 matching over 9 bases. Unmatched junction bases numbered 10, after V lost 4 bases and J lost 3 bases. The germline V gene encodes CDR1 SGHRS and CDR2 YFSETQ. CDR3 length: 16 residues. The CDR3 region has the DNA TGCGCCAGCAGCCTAACGAGCGGGAGGAGGGAAGAGACCCAGTACTTC. The encoded protein is CASSLTSGRREETQYF.

The V and J genes are TRBV5-1 and TRBJ2-2; D gene uncertain. Looked up from germline, CDR1 is SGHRS and CDR2 is YFSETQ. The CDR3 covers 13 residues. Trimming left V 0 bases short and J 4 bases short, with 4 bases between. The CDR3 loop reads CASSLGGTGELFF. The CDR3 DNA sequence: TGCGCCAGCAGCTTGGGAGGCACCGGGGAGCTGTTTTTT.

V and J are TRBV4-1 and TRBJ1-3, with 7 bases aligning to TRBD1. V was clipped by 0 bases and J by 2 bases; unmatched bases: 7. The CDR3 has 17 residues. Germline V gene sequence: CDR1 MGHRA, CDR2 YSYEKL. CDR3: CASSQDPRQGAGNTIYF. The CDR3 DNA follows: TGCGCCAGCAGCCAAGATCCGAGACAGGGCGCTGGAAACACCATATATTTT.

The CDR3 sequence: CASSSRTGLREQYF. DNA of the CDR3: TGTGCCAGCAGTTCCCGGACAGGGCTACGAGAGCAGTACTTC. This chain links TRBV6-2 or TRBV6-3 with TRBJ2-7, with 8 nucleotides matching TRBD1. V shed 4 bases, J shed 7 bases, and the junction held 9 bases outside the gene matches. CDR1 is MNHEY and CDR2 is SVGEGT in the germline V gene. This CDR3 is 14 amino acids long.

The V call is TRBV15, the J call TRBJ2-5; D ambiguous. V was clipped by 0 bases and J by 1 base, with 6 bases between them. Germline V gene sequence: CDR1 LNHNV, CDR2 YYDKDF (reference sequence). CDR3 size: 14 residues. This chain's CDR3 is CATSRDQVQETQYF. Written as DNA, the CDR3 is TGTGCCACCAGCAGAGACCAGGTCCAAGAGACCCAGTACTTC.

Here the CDR3 reads CASSIPGQSLAKNIQYF. The CDR3 region has the DNA TGCGCCAGCAGCATTCCGGGACAGAGTTTAGCCAAAAACATTCAGTACTTC. This chain uses TRBV4-1 with TRBJ2-4, with 7 bases lining up with TRBD1. CDR1 is MGHRA, CDR2 YSYEKL, per germline. This CDR3 has 17 residues. The V and J ends lost 5 bases and 0 bases, in that order; junction bases with no gene match: 10.

The chain joins TRBV7-2 to TRBJ1-1; no reliable D call. This CDR3 has 13 amino acids. The V end lost 5 bases, the J end lost 0 bases, and 7 bases lay between the germline ends. Per the germline V gene, CDR1 is SGHTA and CDR2 is FQGNSA. The CDR3 DNA sequence: TGTGCCAGCAGCGGGAGAGTGAACACTGAAGCTTTCTTT. Protein product: CASSGRVNTEAFF.

The gene calls are TRBV5-8 and TRBJ2-1, with D possibly being TRBD2 (6 bases). The germline V and J ends were trimmed by 5 bases and 5 bases, with 17 bases remaining between them. The CDR3 consists of 15 residues. Germline V lookup: CDR1 SGHTS, CDR2 YDEGEE. CDR3 nucleotides: TGTGCCAGCAGTTTTACCGGTGGGACTCACAATGAGCAGTTCTTC. Its translation is CASSFTGGTHNEQFF.

The CDR3 nucleotides read TGTGCCAGCAGCTCCACATCTAAACTGTTTTTT. Its translation is CASSSTSKLFF. The V gene is TRBV28, the J gene TRBJ1-4; D gene unclear. The germline V gene encodes CDR1 MDHEN and CDR2 SYDVKM. The V and J ends lost 6 bases and 11 bases respectively, with 10 bases between them. This CDR3 contains 11 residues.

The chain carries TRBV19 and TRBJ2-2; a weak D match, TRBD2 (6 bases). V shed 3 bases and J shed 7 bases, with 15 bases lying between them. This CDR3 is 15 amino acids long. Germline V gives CDR1 LNHDA, CDR2 SQIVND (reference sequence). This CDR3 is CASSIGWGVSGELFF. CDR3 nucleotide sequence: TGTGCCAGTAGTATCGGCTGGGGGGTAAGCGGGGAGCTGTTTTTT.

J is TRBJ1-6 and V is TRBV27; D gene ambiguous. V lost 2 bases and J lost 10, with 12 bases in between. The CDR3 has 14 amino acids. Germline assignment: CDR1 MNHEY and CDR2 SMNVEV (reference sequence). The CDR3 DNA sequence: TGTGCCAGCAGTTTAAAAGTCTGGAGCTCACCCCTCCACTTT. Amino acid sequence: CASSLKVWSSPLHF.

The chain carries TRBV5-1 and TRBJ1-5; no definite D call. This CDR3 is 13 amino acids long. The V end was cut by 4 bases, the J end by 0 bases, with 5 bases between. Germline values: CDR1 SGHRS, CDR2 YFSETQ. As DNA, the CDR3 is TGCGCCAGCAGCCCAGATAGCAATCAGCCCCAGCATTTT. Its translation: CASSPDSNQPQHF.

The rearrangement uses TRBV7-9 and TRBJ1-5; 7 bases line up with TRBD1. Germline-derived CDR1 and CDR2 are SEHNR and FQNEAQ (reference sequence). The V segment lost 5 bases and the J segment 4 bases; nucleotides outside the gene matches: 5. The CDR3 is 14 residues long. CDR3 in amino acids: CASSLQGPNQPQHF. The CDR3 nucleotides read TGTGCCAGCAGCCTACAGGGGCCAAATCAGCCCCAGCATTTT.

The chain is built from TRBV5-1 and TRBJ1-4; D is unclear. The CDR3 contains 15 residues. From germline, CDR1 is SGHRS and CDR2 YFSETQ. The V gene lost 2 bases and the J gene lost 5 bases, with 13 bases spanning the gap. The CDR3 sequence is CASSLPDGYNEKLFF. CDR3 coding DNA: TGCGCCAGCAGCTTACCCGACGGGTACAATGAAAAACTGTTTTTT.

The chain's CDR3 is CASSILGTLTGNTIYF. CDR3 DNA: TGTGCCAGTAGTATACTCGGGACACTGACTGGAAACACCATATATTTT. The chain recombines TRBV19 with TRBJ1-3; tentative D call: TRBD1 (6 bases). V was clipped by 2 bases and J by 2 bases, with 13 bases between them. The CDR3 is made up of 16 amino acids. Germline V CDR1 and CDR2: LNHDA, SQIVND (reference sequence). Full variable domain (outside the CDR3, taken from reference TRBV19 and TRBJ1-3): DGGITQSPKYLFRKEGQNVTLSCEQNLNHDAMYWYRQDPGQGLRLIYYSQIVNDFQKGDIAEGYSVSREKKESFPLTVTSAQKNPTAFYLCASSILGTLTGNTIYFGEGSWLTVV.

The rearrangement joins TRBV28 to TRBJ1-5; no reliable D call. Germline loops: CDR1 MDHEN, CDR2 SYDVKM. CDR3 length: 13 amino acids. V shed 5 bases and J shed 9 bases, with 14 bases lying between them. In DNA, the CDR3 is TGTGCCAGCAGTAATCGGGGTATTGGGCCCCAGCATTTT. This sequence encodes CASSNRGIGPQHF.

The chain couples TRBV7-2 to TRBJ2-3; the match to TRBD2 covers 10 bases. Germline V gives CDR1 SGHTA, CDR2 FQGNSA. The CDR3 runs 15 residues. The V and J ends lost 5 bases and 3 bases, in that order; junction bases with no gene match: 5. In DNA, the CDR3 is TGTGCCAGCAGCCTACTAGCGGGATCGACAGATACGCAGTATTTT. Protein sequence: CASSLLAGSTDTQYF.